This T cell receptor beta chain was captured by sequencing in a study of glioma-infiltrating T cells after dendritic cell vaccination. For the study at large: Monocyte-derived dendritic cells, cultured approximately seven days with IL-4 and GM-CSF, were pulsed with autologous tumor lysate.

The sample's time point: after dendritic cell vaccination, including at tumor progression/relapse. Amplification used 60 V beta primers and 13 J beta primers. Sequencing used immunoSEQ multiplex PCR; TCRdb keeps in-frame clones, though not all of them. The sample lists tens of thousands of clones, 87% occurring once. The V gene's germline CDR1 is SEHNR and CDR2 FQNEAQ (reference sequence). This CDR3 is built from 19 residues. V lost 5 bases to trimming and J lost 5 bases; unmatched junction nucleotides: 14. The receptor was derived from a human donor with glioblastoma. Sequencing was performed on blood, taken after dendritic cell vaccination. The chain joins TRBV7-9 to TRBJ2-1; 14 nucleotides agree with TRBD2. The CDR3: CASSASTSGRANSNNEQFF. The DNA of the CDR3 is TGTGCCAGCAGCGCATCGACTAGCGGGAGGGCTAATTCGAACAATGAGCAGTTCTTC.